The 14 T cell receptor beta chains below were found in one sample sequenced in a study of CD8 T cells in ankylosing spondylitis. TCRdb re-called the 5' RACE reads with MiXCR, one entry per CDR3 protein. Of hundreds of thousands of distinct CDR3 sequences in the sample, about 10% were seen once. The source material was blood, either unsorted or a sorted T cell fraction (not recorded which). Every receptor here comes from a male donor with ankylosing spondylitis or in good health (not recorded which).

This clonotype was picked up many times. The CDR3 reads CASMASEGTDTQYF. CDR3 bases: TGTGCCAGCATGGCTAGCGAAGGCACAGATACGCAGTATTTT. This sequence joins TRBV2 and TRBJ2-3; tentatively, D is TRBD2 (6 bases). With 7 bases removed from V and 1 base from J, the gap between germline ends came to 12 bases. Germline CDR1 reads SNHLY; CDR2 reads FYNNEI. There are 14 residues in the CDR3.

The chain links TRBV6-2 or TRBV6-3 to TRBJ2-1; 9 nucleotides agree with TRBD1. Germline V gene data show CDR1 as MNHEY and CDR2 as SVGEGT. Unmatched junction bases numbered 14, after V lost 8 bases and J lost 6 bases. CDR3 length: 16 amino acids. CDR3 sequence: CASGRRGTGLGNEQFF. The CDR3 DNA sequence: TGTGCCAGCGGTCGTCGCGGGACAGGGTTGGGCAATGAGCAGTTCTTC.

As concerns this clonotype: A much larger clone lies a single base off, so this may be a read error. This CDR3 fails to terminate in the conserved phenylalanine or tryptophan, so it likely reflects a read error. This chain uses TRBV2 with TRBJ1-2; no clear D gene. Between the trimmed V and J ends, which lost 4 bases and 3 bases, there was a span of 9 bases. The CDR3 length is 13 residues. Germline values: CDR1 SNHLY, CDR2 FYNNEI. The CDR3 DNA reads TGTGCCAGCAGTGGGGGAGAAGACTATGGCTACACCATC. Translation gives CASSGGEDYGYTI.

This clonotype was picked up one time. This sequence joins TRBV28 and TRBJ2-3; 7 nucleotides line up with TRBD1. The CDR3 loop spans 15 amino acids. The junction had 11 bases not matched to a gene; V was cut back by 5 bases and J by 6 bases. The germline CDR1 and CDR2 sequences are MDHEN and SYDVKM. Written as DNA, the CDR3 is TGTGCCAGCAGTCCCCAGACAGGGCCCAGCGATACGCAGTATTTT. This sequence encodes CASSPQTGPSDTQYF.

Only a few counts were recorded for this clonotype. This chain uses TRBV11-1 with TRBJ2-5; the match to TRBD1 covers 11 bases. V shed 6 bases and J 5 bases; nucleotides not matched to a gene: 5. Germline CDR1 SGHAT, CDR2 FQDESV (reference sequence). The CDR3 has 14 residues. The CDR3 protein is CASRGQGAGETQYF. DNA of the CDR3: TGTGCCAGCAGAGGACAGGGGGCGGGGGAGACCCAGTACTTC.

This clonotype occurred many times. The gene calls are TRBV15 and TRBJ2-6, with a tentative D call TRBD1 (6 bases). From germline, CDR1 is LNHNV and CDR2 YYDKDF (reference sequence). The CDR3 covers 18 residues. V gave up 1 base and J gave up 1 base, with 14 bases separating them. The CDR3 DNA reads TGTGCCACCAGCAGAGGTTCAGGGGCCCGATCTGGGGCCAACGTCCTGACTTTC. As protein: CATSRGSGARSGANVLTF.

This clonotype was observed at least ten times. This chain connects TRBV5-1 to TRBJ2-2; 7 bases fit TRBD1. Germline lookup yields CDR1 SGHRS and CDR2 YFSETQ. CDR3 length: 17 amino acids. Trimming took 0 bases from V and 3 from J; bases not matched to a gene: 8. The CDR3 region is CASSLDGRGTDTGELFF. The CDR3 DNA reads as TGCGCCAGCAGCTTGGACGGCAGGGGGACAGACACCGGGGAGCTGTTTTTT.

This clonotype was seen ten or more times. The chain recombines TRBV5-6 with TRBJ2-7, with TRBD2 as a possible D gene (6 bases). The germline V gene has CDR1 SGHDT and CDR2 YYEEEE. V lost 4 bases and J 5 bases, leaving 13 bases between the germline ends. This CDR3 comprises 13 residues. CDR3 bases: TGTGCCAGCAGCCGTAAAGGAGGGCACGAGCAGTACTTC. Translated, it gives CASSRKGGHEQYF.

This clonotype was counted at least ten times. This sequence joins TRBV9 and TRBJ2-1; 9 nucleotides agree with TRBD2. The trim removed 9 bases at V and 2 bases at J, leaving 12 bases unmatched. Germline CDR1 and CDR2: SGDLS and YYNGEE. The CDR3 runs 16 residues. The CDR3 region is CATELRGGGAYNEQFF. Written as DNA, the CDR3 is TGTGCCACCGAGCTTCGGGGCGGGGGGGCCTACAATGAGCAGTTCTTC.

In its sample, this clonotype was seen many times. The chain couples TRBV18 to TRBJ2-3; D remains unclear. CDR1 KGHSH and CDR2 LQKENI come from the germline V gene. The V and J ends lost 4 bases and 4 bases respectively, with 12 bases between them. The CDR3 loop spans 14 amino acids. For the CDR3, the DNA is TGTGCCAGCTCACAGGGCAGCAGAGCAGATACGCAGTATTTT. It yields the protein CASSQGSRADTQYF.

This clonotype turned up a few times. V is TRBV20-1 and J is TRBJ2-1; 9 nucleotides match TRBD1. With V trimmed by 0 bases and J by 7 bases, 7 bases remained unmatched. CDR3 length equals 15 residues. Germline lookup yields CDR1 DFQATT and CDR2 SNEGSKA (reference sequence). DNA for the CDR3: TGCAGTGCTAGAGAGGGGACAGGGTACAGGAATGAGCAGTTCTTC. Encoded protein: CSAREGTGYRNEQFF.

This clonotype was recorded many times. V is TRBV5-1 and J is TRBJ1-6; TRBD1 matches 10 bases. CDR3 length: 15 residues. V gave up 0 bases and J gave up 10 bases; unmatched junction bases: 4. CDR1 is SGHRS, CDR2 YFSETQ, per germline. The CDR3 nucleotides are TGCGCCAGCAGCTTGGGGGGACAGGGGCAATCACCCCTCCACTTT. This gives the protein CASSLGGQGQSPLHF.

This clonotype was counted at least ten times. This chain connects TRBV20-1 to TRBJ2-7; the match to TRBD1 covers 8 bases. The CDR3 length is 13 residues. Looked up from germline, CDR1 is DFQATT and CDR2 is SNEGSKA (reference sequence). The V segment lost 3 bases and the J segment 2 bases; nucleotides outside the gene matches: 3. The CDR3 DNA follows: TGCAGTGCTAGGGGGACAGGTCCCTACGAGCAGTACTTC. This gives the protein CSARGTGPYEQYF.

This clonotype was detected many times. The chain couples TRBV5-1 to TRBJ1-1; D may be TRBD1 (5 bases). The CDR3 has 14 residues. Trimming stripped 2 bases from V and 0 bases from J, with 8 bases between. CDR1 is SGHRS and CDR2 is YFSETQ in the germline V gene. The CDR3: CASSLGVMNTEAFF. The DNA for the CDR3 is TGCGCCAGCAGCTTAGGGGTAATGAACACTGAAGCTTTCTTT.